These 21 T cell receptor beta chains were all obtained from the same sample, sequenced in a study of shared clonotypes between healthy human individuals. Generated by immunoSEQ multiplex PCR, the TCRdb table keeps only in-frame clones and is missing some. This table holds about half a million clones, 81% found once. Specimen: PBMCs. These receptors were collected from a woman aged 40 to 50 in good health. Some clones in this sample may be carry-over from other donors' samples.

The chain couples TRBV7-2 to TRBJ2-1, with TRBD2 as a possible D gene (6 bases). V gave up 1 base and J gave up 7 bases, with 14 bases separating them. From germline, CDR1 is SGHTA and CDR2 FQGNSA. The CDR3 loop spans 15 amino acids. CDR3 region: CASSLGTTHLNEQFF. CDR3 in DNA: TGTGCCAGCAGCTTAGGGACTACCCATTTGAATGAGCAGTTCTTC. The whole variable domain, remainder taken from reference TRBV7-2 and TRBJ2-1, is GAGVSQSPSNKVTEKGKDVELRCDPISGHTALYWYRQSLGQGLEFLIYFQGNSAPDKSGLPSDRFSAERTGGSVSTLTIQRTQQEDSAVYLCASSLGTTHLNEQFFGPGTRLTVL.

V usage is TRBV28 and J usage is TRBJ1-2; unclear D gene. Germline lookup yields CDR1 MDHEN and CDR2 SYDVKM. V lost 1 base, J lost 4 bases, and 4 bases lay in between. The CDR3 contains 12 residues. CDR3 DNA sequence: TGTGCCAGCAGTTTATTGGCCTATGGCTACACCTTC. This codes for CASSLLAYGYTF.

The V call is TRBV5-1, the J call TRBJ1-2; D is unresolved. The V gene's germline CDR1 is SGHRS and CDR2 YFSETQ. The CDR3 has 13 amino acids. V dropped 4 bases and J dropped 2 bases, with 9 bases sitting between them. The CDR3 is CASSQGPNYGYTF. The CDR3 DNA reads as TGCGCCAGCAGCCAAGGGCCCAACTATGGCTACACCTTC.

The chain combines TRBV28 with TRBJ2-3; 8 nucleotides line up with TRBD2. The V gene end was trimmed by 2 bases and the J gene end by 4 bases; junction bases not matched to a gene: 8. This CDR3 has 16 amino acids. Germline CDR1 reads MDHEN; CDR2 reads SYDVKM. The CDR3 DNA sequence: TGTGCCAGCAGTTTAGTAGTTGCTAGCGGGCCAGATACGCAGTATTTT. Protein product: CASSLVVASGPDTQYF.

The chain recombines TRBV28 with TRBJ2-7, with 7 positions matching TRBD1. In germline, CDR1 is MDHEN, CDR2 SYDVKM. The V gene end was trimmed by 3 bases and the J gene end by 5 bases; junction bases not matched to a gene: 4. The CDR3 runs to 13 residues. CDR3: CASSLGRGNEQYF. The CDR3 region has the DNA TGTGCCAGCAGTTTGGGCAGGGGGAACGAGCAGTACTTC.

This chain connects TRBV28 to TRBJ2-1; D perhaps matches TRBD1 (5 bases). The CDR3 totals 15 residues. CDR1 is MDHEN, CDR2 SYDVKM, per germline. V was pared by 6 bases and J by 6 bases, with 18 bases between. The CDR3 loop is CASRLPGPRANEQFF. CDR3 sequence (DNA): TGTGCCAGCAGATTACCGGGTCCCAGGGCCAATGAGCAGTTCTTC.

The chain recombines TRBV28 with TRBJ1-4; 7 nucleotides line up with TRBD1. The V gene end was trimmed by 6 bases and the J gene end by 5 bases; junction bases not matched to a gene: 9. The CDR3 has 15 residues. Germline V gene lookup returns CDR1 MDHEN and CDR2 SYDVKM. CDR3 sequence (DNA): TGTGCCAGCAGCCCCGTTACACAGGGGAATGAAAAACTGTTTTTT. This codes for CASSPVTQGNEKLFF.

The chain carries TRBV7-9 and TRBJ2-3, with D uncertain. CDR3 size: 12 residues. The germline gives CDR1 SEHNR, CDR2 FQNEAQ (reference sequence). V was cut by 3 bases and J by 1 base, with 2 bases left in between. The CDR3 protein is CASSFGTDTQYF. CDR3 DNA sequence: TGTGCCAGCAGCTTTGGCACAGATACGCAGTATTTT.

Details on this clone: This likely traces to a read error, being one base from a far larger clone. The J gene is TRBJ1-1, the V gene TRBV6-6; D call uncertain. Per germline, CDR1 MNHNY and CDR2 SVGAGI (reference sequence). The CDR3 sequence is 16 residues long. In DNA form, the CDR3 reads TGTGCCAGCAGTTACTCGGGCGGAGGACCGAACGCTGAAGCTTTCTTT. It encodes CASSYSGGGPNAEAFF.

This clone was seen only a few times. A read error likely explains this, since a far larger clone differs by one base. CDR3 amino acids: CASSYGTGLEELFF. The DNA for the CDR3 is TGTGCCAGCAGTTACGGGACAGGGCTTGAAGAACTGTTTTTT. The V call is TRBV6-6, the J call TRBJ1-4; 9 bases match TRBD1. From germline, CDR1 is MNHNY and CDR2 SVGAGI (reference sequence). This CDR3 region has 14 residues.

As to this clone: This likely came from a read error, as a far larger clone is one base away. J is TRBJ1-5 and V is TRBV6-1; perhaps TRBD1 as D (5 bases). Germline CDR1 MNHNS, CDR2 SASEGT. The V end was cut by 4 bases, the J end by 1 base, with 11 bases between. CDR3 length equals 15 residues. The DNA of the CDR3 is TGTGCCAGCAGTGGGGGCGGCGGCAGCAATCAGCCCCAGCATTTT. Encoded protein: CASSGGGGSNQPQHF.

The CDR3 sequence is CASSPGLATSEQYF. The DNA for the CDR3 is TGTGCCAGCAGCCCGGGACTAGCAACGAGCGAGCAGTACTTC. The chain uses TRBV2 and TRBJ2-7; 9 nucleotides line up with TRBD2. The CDR3 is made up of 14 amino acids. After removal of 6 bases from V and 6 bases from J, the junction contained 9 bases not matched to a gene. CDR1 is SNHLY, CDR2 FYNNEI, per germline.

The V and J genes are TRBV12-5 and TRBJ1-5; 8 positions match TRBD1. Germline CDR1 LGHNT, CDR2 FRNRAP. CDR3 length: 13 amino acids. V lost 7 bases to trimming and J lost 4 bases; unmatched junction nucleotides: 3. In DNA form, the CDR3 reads TGTGCTAGTGCTGGGACAGGTAATCAGCCCCAGCATTTT. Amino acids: CASAGTGNQPQHF.

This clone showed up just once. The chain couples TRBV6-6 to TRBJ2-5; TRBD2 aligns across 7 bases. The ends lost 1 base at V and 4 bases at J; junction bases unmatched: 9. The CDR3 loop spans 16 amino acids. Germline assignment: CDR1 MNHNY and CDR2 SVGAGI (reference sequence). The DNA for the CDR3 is TGTGCCAGCAGTTACTGGGGCGGGAGCGTCCCAGAGACCCAGTACTTC. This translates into CASSYWGGSVPETQYF.

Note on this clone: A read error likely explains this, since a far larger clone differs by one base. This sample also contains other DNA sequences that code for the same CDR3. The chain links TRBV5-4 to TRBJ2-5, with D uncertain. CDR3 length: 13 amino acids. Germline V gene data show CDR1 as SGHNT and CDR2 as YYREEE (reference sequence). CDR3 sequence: CASRVQYQETQYF. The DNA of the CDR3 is TGTGCCAGCAGAGTCCAATACCAAGAGACACAGTACTTC.

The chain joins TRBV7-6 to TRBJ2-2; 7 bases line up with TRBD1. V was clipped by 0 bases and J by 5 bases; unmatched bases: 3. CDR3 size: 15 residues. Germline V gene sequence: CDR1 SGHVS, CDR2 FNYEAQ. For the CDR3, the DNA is TGTGCCAGCAGCTTAGCAAGGGGGCGAACCGGGGAGCTGTTTTTT. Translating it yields CASSLARGRTGELFF.

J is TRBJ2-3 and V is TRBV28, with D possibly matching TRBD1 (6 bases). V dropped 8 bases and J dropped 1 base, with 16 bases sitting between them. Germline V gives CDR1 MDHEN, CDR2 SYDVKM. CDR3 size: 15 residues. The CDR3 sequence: CASSGRDIGTDTQYF. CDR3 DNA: TGTGCCAGCTCGGGCCGGGACATAGGCACAGATACGCAGTATTTT.

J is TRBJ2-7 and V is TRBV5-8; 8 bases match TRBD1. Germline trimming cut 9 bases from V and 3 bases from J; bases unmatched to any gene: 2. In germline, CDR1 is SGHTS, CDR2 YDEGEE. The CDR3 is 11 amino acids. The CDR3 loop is CANDRGYEQYF. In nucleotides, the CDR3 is TGTGCCAACGACAGGGGCTACGAGCAGTACTTC. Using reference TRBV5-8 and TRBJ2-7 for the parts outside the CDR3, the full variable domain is EAGVTQSPTHLIKTRGQQATLRCSPISGHTSVYWYQQALGLGLQFLLWYDEGEERNRGNFPPRFSGRQFPNYSSELNVNALELEDSALYLCANDRGYEQYFGPGTRLTVT.

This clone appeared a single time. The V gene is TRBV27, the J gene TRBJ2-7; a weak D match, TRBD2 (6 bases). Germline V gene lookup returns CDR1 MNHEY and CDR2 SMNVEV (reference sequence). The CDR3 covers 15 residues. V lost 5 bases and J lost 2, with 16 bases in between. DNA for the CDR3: TGTGCCAGCAGTACCTTCATGGGGGAGGCCTACGAGCAGTACTTC. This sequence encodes CASSTFMGEAYEQYF.

DNA of the CDR3: TGTGCCAGCAGTGAAAGGGGGGCCGAAAAACTGTTTTTT. Amino acids: CASSERGAEKLFF. V gene TRBV25-1 combines with J gene TRBJ1-4; tentatively, D is TRBD1 (6 bases). The CDR3 has 13 amino acids. Germline V gene sequence: CDR1 MGHDK, CDR2 SYGVNS. The V end lost 2 bases, the J end lost 8 bases, and 9 bases lay between the germline ends.

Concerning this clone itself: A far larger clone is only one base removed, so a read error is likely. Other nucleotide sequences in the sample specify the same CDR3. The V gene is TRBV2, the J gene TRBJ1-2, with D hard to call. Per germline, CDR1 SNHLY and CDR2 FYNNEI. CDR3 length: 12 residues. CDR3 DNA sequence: TGTGCCAGCATAGCGGTAGGAGGTGGCTACACCTTT. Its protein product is CASIAVGGGYTF. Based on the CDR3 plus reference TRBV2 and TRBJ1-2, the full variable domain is EPEVTQTPSHQVTQMGQEVILRCVPISNHLYFYWYRQILGQKVEFLVSFYNNEISEKSEIFDDQFSVERPDGSNFTLKIRSTKLEDSAMYFCASIAVGGGYTFGSGTRLTVV.